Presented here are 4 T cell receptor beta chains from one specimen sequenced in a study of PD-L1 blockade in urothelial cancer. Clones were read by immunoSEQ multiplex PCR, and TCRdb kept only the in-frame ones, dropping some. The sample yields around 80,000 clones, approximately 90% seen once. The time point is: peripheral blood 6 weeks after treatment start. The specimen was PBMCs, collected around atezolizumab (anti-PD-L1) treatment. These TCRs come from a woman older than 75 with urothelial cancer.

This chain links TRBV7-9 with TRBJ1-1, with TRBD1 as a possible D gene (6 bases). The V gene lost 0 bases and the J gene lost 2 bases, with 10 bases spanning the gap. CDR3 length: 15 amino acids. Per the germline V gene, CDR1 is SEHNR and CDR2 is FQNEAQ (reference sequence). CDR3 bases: TGTGCCAGCAGCTTAGCGACAGGTGACAACACTGAAGCTTTCTTT. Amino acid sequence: CASSLATGDNTEAFF.

CDR3 residues: CASTPNGGGQPQHF. CDR3 bases: TGTGCCAGCACTCCCAACGGGGGGGGACAGCCCCAGCATTTT. V gene TRBV25-1 combines with J gene TRBJ1-5; possibly TRBD1 for D (5 bases). There are 14 residues in the CDR3. V shed 7 bases and J shed 7 bases, with 17 bases lying between them. Germline V CDR1 and CDR2: MGHDK, SYGVNS.

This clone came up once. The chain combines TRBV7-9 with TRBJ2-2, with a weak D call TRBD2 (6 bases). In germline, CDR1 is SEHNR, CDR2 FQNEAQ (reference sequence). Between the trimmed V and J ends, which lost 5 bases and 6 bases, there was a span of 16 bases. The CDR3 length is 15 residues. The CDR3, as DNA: TGTGCCAGCAGCCGAAGGGAGGCCCGAGCCGGGGAGCTGTTTTTT. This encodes CASSRREARAGELFF. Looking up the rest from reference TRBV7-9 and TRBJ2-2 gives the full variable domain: DTGVSQNPRHKITKRGQNVTFRCDPISEHNRLYWYRQTLGQGPEFLTYFQNEAQLEKSRLLSDRFSAERPKGSFSTLEIQRTEQGDSAMYLCASSRREARAGELFFGEGSRLTVL.

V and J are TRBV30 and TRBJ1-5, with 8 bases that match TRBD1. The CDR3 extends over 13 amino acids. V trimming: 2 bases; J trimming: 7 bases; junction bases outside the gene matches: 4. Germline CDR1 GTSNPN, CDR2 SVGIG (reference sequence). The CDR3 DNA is TGTGCCTGGAGTAAACAGGGGGGACAGCCCCAGCATTTT. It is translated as CAWSKQGGQPQHF.